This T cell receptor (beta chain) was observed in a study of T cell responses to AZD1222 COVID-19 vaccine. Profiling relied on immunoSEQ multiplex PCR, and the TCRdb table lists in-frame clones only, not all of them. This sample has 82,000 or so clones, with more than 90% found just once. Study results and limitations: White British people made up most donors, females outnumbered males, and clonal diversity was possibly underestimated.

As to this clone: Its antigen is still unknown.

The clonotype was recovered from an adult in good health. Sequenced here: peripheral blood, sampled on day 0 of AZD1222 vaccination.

The DNA of the CDR3 is TGTGCCAGCGGGGCTACAGGGTTAGGGAGCGCTGAAGCTTTCTTT. Its translation is CASGATGLGSAEAFF. The V call is TRBV2, the J call TRBJ1-1, with TRBD1 as a possible D gene (6 bases). Trimming shortened V by 8 bases and J by 6 bases, and 22 bases separated the two germline ends. The CDR3 sequence is 15 residues long. Per germline, CDR1 SNHLY and CDR2 FYNNEI. The full variable domain, in which reference TRBV2 and TRBJ1-1 provide the parts outside the CDR3, is EPEVTQTPSHQVTQMGQEVILRCVPISNHLYFYWYRQILGQKVEFLVSFYNNEISEKSEIFDDQFSVERPDGSNFTLKIRSTKLEDSAMYFCASGATGLGSAEAFFGQGTRLTVV.